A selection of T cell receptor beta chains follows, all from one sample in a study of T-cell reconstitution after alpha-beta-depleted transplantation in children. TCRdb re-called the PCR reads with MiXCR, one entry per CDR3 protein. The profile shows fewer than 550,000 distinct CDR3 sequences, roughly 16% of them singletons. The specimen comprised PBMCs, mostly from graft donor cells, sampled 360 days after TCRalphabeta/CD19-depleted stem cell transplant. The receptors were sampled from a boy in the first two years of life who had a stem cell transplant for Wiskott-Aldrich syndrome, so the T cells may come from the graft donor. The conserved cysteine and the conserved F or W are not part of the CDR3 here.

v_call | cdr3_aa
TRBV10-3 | AIRTSGKGYEQY
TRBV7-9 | ASSLVAGSYYGYT
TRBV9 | ASSPTPQYNYGYT
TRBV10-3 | ATSARQGSYEQY
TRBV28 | ASSLRQGKAYEQY
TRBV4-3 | ASSQEGGSEQF
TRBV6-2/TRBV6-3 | ASGRDSTNEQF
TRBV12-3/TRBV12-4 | ASSFIGIRRTWELF
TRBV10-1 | ASSDTKLNNEQF
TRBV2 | ASSKQGAAGELF
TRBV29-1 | SGLRATGELF
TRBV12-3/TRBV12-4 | ASTALAGVYNEQF
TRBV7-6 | ASSLAGSSDTQY
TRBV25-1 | ASSGPFRPTRPDTQY
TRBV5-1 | ASSLEDTRWETQY
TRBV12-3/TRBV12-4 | ASSPWSHRDGDSNQPQH
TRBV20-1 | SASLNWLSDRNSYEQY
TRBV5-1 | ASSFGLREETQY
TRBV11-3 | ASSLRGSGSYNEQF
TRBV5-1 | ASREGASSYEQY
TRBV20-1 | SARAPGLALETQY
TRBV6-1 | VVGVGSTHTGELF
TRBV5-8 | ASSLRNSPEGEQF
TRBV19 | ASRQTGEMNTQY
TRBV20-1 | SAHFGTVLTEAF
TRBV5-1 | ASSRTPRLAGAPILTDTQY
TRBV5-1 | ASSSEPIYYEQY
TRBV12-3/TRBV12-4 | ASKDSGGPYNEQF